This T cell receptor (beta chain) was retrieved from a study of T cells after yellow fever vaccination. Background on the study: Preparing low-cell-number fractions relied on SMART-Seq v4 Ultra Low Input.

In this sample, this clonotype turned up a few times. TCRdb reprocessed the 5' RACE reads via MiXCR and lists one record per CDR3 protein. In the table there are around 300,000 distinct CDR3 sequences, about 4% of which are singletons. Germline values: CDR1 DFQATT, CDR2 SNEGSKA (reference sequence). The CDR3 is 12 amino acids. The germline V and J ends were trimmed by 0 bases and 6 bases, with 6 bases remaining between them. This sequence was found in a man younger than 35 who received the YFV17D yellow fever vaccine. This sequence joins TRBV20-1 and TRBJ1-5; a possible D gene is TRBD1 (6 bases). This specimen was PBMCs, taken 5 days after the yellow fever booster vaccination. DNA of the CDR3: TGCAGTGCTAGAGAGGACAGTCAGCCCCAGCATTTT. This encodes CSAREDSQPQHF.